Each of the 21 T cell receptor beta chains below was sequenced from the same sample in a study of technical replicates of blood from several donors. Produced via immunoSEQ multiplex PCR; TCRdb's table is partial and in-frame only. This sample has about 74,000 clones, with approximately 96% found just once. Sequences were obtained from T cells isolated from PBMCs. The receptors here all came from a human donor in good health.

The V gene is TRBV21-1, the J gene TRBJ1-5; TRBD1, the D gene given by the table, was not confirmed from the DNA. TRBV21-1 is noted as a pseudogene. There are 15 residues in the CDR3. CDR3 residues: CASSKPGTGPQPQHF. CDR3 DNA sequence: TGTGCCAGCAGCAAACCCGGGACAGGGCCTCAGCCCCAGCATTTT.

The chain combines TRBV28 with TRBJ2-1; 8 positions agree with TRBD2. V shed 3 bases, J shed 7 bases, and the junction held 8 bases outside the gene matches. The CDR3 has 15 residues. Germline CDR1 MDHEN, CDR2 SYDVKM. CDR3 DNA sequence: TGTGCCAGCAGTTTTGCGGGGGGCGGTAGTAATGAGCAGTTCTTC. Protein product: CASSFAGGGSNEQFF.

This clone occurred once. This chain links TRBV5-8 with TRBJ1-1, with 8 bases aligning to TRBD1. CDR1 is SGHTS and CDR2 is YDEGEE in the germline V gene. The CDR3 covers 14 residues. V shed 2 bases, J shed 1 base, and the junction held 1 base outside the gene matches. The CDR3 DNA follows: TGTGCCAGCAGCTTCGGGACAGGGAACACTGAAGCTTTCTTT. It yields the protein CASSFGTGNTEAFF.

The chain recombines TRBV4-3 with TRBJ2-7; 12 bases line up with TRBD2. V dropped 4 bases and J dropped 6; count of bases not matched to a gene: 7. Germline CDR1 LGHNA, CDR2 YSLEER. This CDR3 is 15 amino acids long. Here the CDR3 DNA reads TGCGCCAGCAGCCTAAGGACTAGCGGGAACTCCGAGCAGTACTTC. This translates into CASSLRTSGNSEQYF.

The chain's CDR3 is CASSLVGTGKFTDTQYF. CDR3 in DNA: TGTGCCAGCAGCTTGGTAGGGACAGGGAAGTTCACAGATACGCAGTATTTT. The gene calls are TRBV7-6 and TRBJ2-3, with 9 bases identical to TRBD1. The CDR3 totals 17 residues. Germline lookup yields CDR1 SGHVS and CDR2 FNYEAQ. V shed 3 bases and J 2 bases; nucleotides not matched to a gene: 9.

V usage is TRBV7-6 and J usage is TRBJ2-5; D remains ambiguous. This CDR3 has 14 amino acids. The V and J ends lost 1 base and 4 bases respectively, with 10 bases between them. The V gene's germline CDR1 is SGHVS and CDR2 FNYEAQ. CDR3 coding DNA: TGTGCCAGCAGCTTAGAGGTTGGGCTAGAGACCCAGTACTTC. Protein product: CASSLEVGLETQYF.

This clone occurred once. J is TRBJ2-1 and V is TRBV11-2, with 7 positions matching TRBD1. The CDR3 contains 16 residues. CDR1 SGHAT and CDR2 FQNNGV come from the germline V gene. V lost 5 bases and J lost 8; bases outside the gene matches: 15. As DNA, the CDR3 is TGTGCCAGCAGCATCAGCCTCCGGGACAGTCGCCATGAGCAGTTCTTC. Amino acids: CASSISLRDSRHEQFF.

Only one count was recorded for this clone. This rearrangement joins TRBV19 to TRBJ2-3, with a possible D match to TRBD2 (6 bases). The germline V and J ends were trimmed by 1 base and 6 bases, with 14 bases remaining between them. Germline-derived CDR1 and CDR2 are LNHDA and SQIVND (reference sequence). This CDR3 spans 15 amino acids. The CDR3 nucleotides read TGTGCCAGTAGTATAGGGCGGGGATCCGCGGATACGCAGTATTTT. This gives the protein CASSIGRGSADTQYF.

The chain joins TRBV28 to TRBJ1-2, with TRBD1 matching 7 bases. This CDR3 has 13 amino acids. In germline, CDR1 is MDHEN, CDR2 SYDVKM. Germline trimming cut 2 bases from V and 5 bases from J; bases unmatched to any gene: 2. The CDR3: CASSLAGGYGYTF. In nucleotides, the CDR3 is TGTGCCAGCAGTTTAGCAGGGGGATATGGCTACACCTTC.

The CDR3 DNA is TGTGCCAGCAGTTACCTGTGGAGCAGCTCTGGAAACACCATATATTTT. It encodes CASSYLWSSSGNTIYF. The chain couples TRBV28 to TRBJ1-3; D remains ambiguous. This CDR3 has 16 residues. Germline V gene data show CDR1 as MDHEN and CDR2 as SYDVKM. Trimming left V 4 bases short and J 0 bases short, with 13 bases between.

This chain links TRBV5-6 with TRBJ1-1; D is possibly TRBD1 (6 bases). The germline CDR1 and CDR2 sequences are SGHDT and YYEEEE. There are 14 residues in the CDR3. Trimming left V 1 base short and J 6 bases short, with 13 bases between. This CDR3 reads CASSLIQGWAEAFF. DNA for the CDR3: TGTGCCAGCAGCTTGATACAGGGATGGGCTGAAGCTTTCTTT.

The chain carries TRBV11-2 and TRBJ2-5; maybe TRBD2 (6 bases). The V and J ends lost 1 base and 5 bases respectively, with 8 bases between them. The CDR3 is made up of 13 amino acids. Germline CDR1 SGHAT, CDR2 FQNNGV. The CDR3 loop reads CASSLGGVETQYF. In nucleotides, the CDR3 is TGTGCCAGCAGCTTAGGCGGGGTGGAGACCCAGTACTTC.

The chain uses TRBV28 and TRBJ1-1, with a tentative D call TRBD1 (5 bases). Germline assignment: CDR1 MDHEN and CDR2 SYDVKM. Between the trimmed V and J ends, which lost 3 bases and 1 base, there was a span of 9 bases. The CDR3 has 14 residues. The CDR3 loop reads CASSFYRTNTEAFF. Here the CDR3 DNA reads TGTGCCAGCAGTTTCTACAGGACGAACACTGAAGCTTTCTTT.

This chain joins TRBV7-3 and TRBJ2-1; 7 bases align to TRBD2. Germline CDR1 reads SGHTA; CDR2 reads FQGTGA. The CDR3 has 15 amino acids. J was trimmed by 2 bases and V by 3 bases; bases with no gene match: 4. The CDR3: CASSFLSGAYNEQFF. The CDR3 region has the DNA TGTGCCAGCAGCTTTCTAAGCGGGGCCTACAATGAGCAGTTCTTC.

J is TRBJ1-4 and V is TRBV5-8; tentative D call: TRBD1 (6 bases). The CDR3 has 17 residues. The germline V and J ends were trimmed by 4 bases and 6 bases, with 22 bases remaining between them. Per germline, CDR1 SGHTS and CDR2 YDEGEE. CDR3 DNA sequence: TGTGCCAGCAGCCCCAGGTTGGGGGCGCAGGATTATGAAAAACTGTTTTTT. It is translated as CASSPRLGAQDYEKLFF.

V and J are TRBV2 and TRBJ2-7, with 10 nucleotides matching TRBD2. Germline CDR1 SNHLY, CDR2 FYNNEI. With V trimmed by 6 bases and J by 3 bases, 8 bases remained unmatched. CDR3 length equals 15 residues. The CDR3 is CASRAPGLANYEQYF. The CDR3 DNA reads as TGTGCCAGCAGGGCCCCGGGACTAGCGAACTACGAGCAGTACTTC. Full variable domain (remainder filled in from reference TRBV2 and TRBJ2-7): EPEVTQTPSHQVTQMGQEVILRCVPISNHLYFYWYRQILGQKVEFLVSFYNNEISEKSEIFDDQFSVERPDGSNFTLKIRSTKLEDSAMYFCASRAPGLANYEQYFGPGTRLTVT.

The V gene is TRBV7-6, the J gene TRBJ1-4, with 8 positions matching TRBD1. CDR3 size: 18 residues. Germline CDR1 SGHVS, CDR2 FNYEAQ. Trimming removed 1 base from V and 0 bases from J; junction bases left unmatched: 7. The CDR3 sequence: CASSLGPGQDATNEKLFF. As DNA, the CDR3 is TGTGCCAGCAGCTTAGGTCCGGGACAGGATGCAACTAATGAAAAACTGTTTTTT.

This clone was picked up one time. The gene calls are TRBV5-6 and TRBJ1-3; D may be TRBD1 (6 bases). Germline V gene lookup returns CDR1 SGHDT and CDR2 YYEEEE. Trimming took 0 bases from V and 2 from J, leaving 6 bases between them. The CDR3 runs to 14 residues. CDR3 in amino acids: CASSLGQAGNTIYF. In DNA, the CDR3 is TGTGCCAGCAGCTTGGGACAGGCTGGAAACACCATATATTTT.

The rearrangement uses TRBV4-2 and TRBJ1-1, with D perhaps matching TRBD1 (5 bases). CDR3 length: 13 amino acids. CDR1 LGHNA and CDR2 YNFKEQ come from the germline V gene. V lost 2 bases, J lost 12 bases, and 16 bases lay in between. The CDR3 region is CASSQLGPAPSFF. The CDR3 DNA is TGTGCCAGCAGCCAACTGGGGCCCGCCCCGTCTTTCTTT.

The chain has TRBV27 and TRBJ2-1; D is perhaps TRBD2 (5 bases). The V gene's germline CDR1 is MNHEY and CDR2 SMNVEV (reference sequence). The V end was cut by 4 bases, the J end by 2 bases, with 9 bases between. There are 14 residues in the CDR3. In nucleotides, the CDR3 is TGTGCCAGCAGTTATAATAGCGCCTACAATGAGCAGTTCTTC. It encodes CASSYNSAYNEQFF.

This clone showed up just once. Other DNA sequences in this sample translate to the same CDR3. The V and J genes are TRBV6-5 and TRBJ1-2; D is ambiguous. CDR1 is MNHEY, CDR2 SVGAGI, per germline. CDR3 length equals 12 residues. Trimming left V 4 bases short and J 3 bases short, with 6 bases between. The CDR3 nucleotides are TGTGCCAGCAGTTCTCTTTACTATGGCTACACCTTC. Its protein is CASSSLYYGYTF.